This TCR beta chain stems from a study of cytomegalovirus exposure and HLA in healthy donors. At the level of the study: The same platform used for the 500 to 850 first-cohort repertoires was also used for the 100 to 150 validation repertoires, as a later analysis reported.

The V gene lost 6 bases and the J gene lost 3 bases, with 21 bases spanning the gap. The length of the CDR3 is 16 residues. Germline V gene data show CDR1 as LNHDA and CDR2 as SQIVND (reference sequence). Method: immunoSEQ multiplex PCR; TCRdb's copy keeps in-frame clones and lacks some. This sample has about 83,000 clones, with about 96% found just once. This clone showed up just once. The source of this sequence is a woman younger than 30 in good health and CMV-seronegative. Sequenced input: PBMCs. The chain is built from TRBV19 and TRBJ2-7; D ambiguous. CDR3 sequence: CASSPWVILADYEQYF. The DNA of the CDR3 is TGTGCCAGTAGCCCATGGGTCATTCTGGCGGACTACGAGCAGTACTTC.